Following are 22 T cell receptor beta chains from one sample sequenced in a study of OX40 agonist ivuxolimab in advanced cancers. Libraries were prepared by immunoSEQ multiplex PCR; TCRdb keeps only in-frame clonotypes and omits some of them. Found here are about 100,000 clones, about nine tenths of them singletons; the top ten hold roughly 0.3%. The sequencing used CD4+ or CD8+ T cells sorted from blood, collected in a trial of the OX40 agonist ivuxolimab. These receptors came from an adult with an advanced solid tumor such as melanoma, head and neck, liver or kidney cancer.

This rearrangement joins TRBV5-1 to TRBJ2-1; no clear D. Deletions cut 3 bases from V and 7 bases from J, with 14 bases between. The CDR3 loop spans 14 amino acids. Germline lookup yields CDR1 SGHRS and CDR2 YFSETQ. The CDR3 loop reads CASSSHTAGNEQFF. The CDR3 DNA is TGCGCCAGCAGCTCTCATACCGCTGGGAATGAGCAGTTCTTC.

This clone was observed once. The genes are TRBV10-3 and TRBJ2-7, with unresolved D. CDR3 length equals 15 residues. Between the trimmed V and J ends, which lost 4 bases and 4 bases, there was a span of 17 bases. Germline V CDR1 and CDR2: ENHRY, SYGVKD. DNA of the CDR3: TGTGCCATCAGTGGGGCGGACGTGATGTCTTACGAGCAGTACTTC. Translation gives CAISGADVMSYEQYF.

The rearrangement uses TRBV7-3 and TRBJ1-1, with unresolved D. The CDR3 totals 13 residues. Germline V gene sequence: CDR1 SGHTA, CDR2 FQGTGA. The V end was cut by 1 base, the J end by 6 bases, with 9 bases between. CDR3: CASSLREGSEAFF. The CDR3 nucleotides are TGTGCCAGCAGCTTAAGGGAGGGCTCTGAAGCTTTCTTT.

This clone was recorded only once. The CDR3 region is CASRAFMGEAFF. The CDR3 DNA is TGTGCCAGCAGGGCTTTCATGGGTGAAGCTTTCTTT. V is TRBV25-1 and J is TRBJ1-1; no definite D call. Trimming took off 6 bases at V and 7 bases at J, with 12 bases between the two ends. Germline assignment: CDR1 MGHDK and CDR2 SYGVNS. The CDR3 extends over 12 amino acids.

This clone occurred a few times. CDR3 sequence reads: CASSGTVYEQYF. CDR3 sequence (DNA): TGTGCCAGCAGTGGGACAGTTTACGAGCAGTACTTC. This chain connects TRBV6-1 to TRBJ2-7, with D tentatively TRBD1 (6 bases). The CDR3 consists of 12 residues. Trimming took off 4 bases at V and 4 bases at J, with 8 bases between the two ends. Germline V gene sequence: CDR1 MNHNS, CDR2 SASEGT.

This chain links TRBV9 with TRBJ2-7, with a tentative D call TRBD2 (5 bases). The V and J ends lost 0 bases and 4 bases respectively, with 8 bases between them. CDR1 is SGDLS and CDR2 is YYNGEE in the germline V gene. This CDR3 region has 13 residues. CDR3 sequence reads: CASSVVPGYEQYF. As DNA, the CDR3 is TGTGCCAGCAGCGTAGTTCCGGGATACGAGCAGTACTTC.

The CDR3 DNA reads as TGCGCCAGCAGTACTACTTTAGGAGGACTGGGGACGGGCACAGATACGCAGTATTTT. This encodes CASSTTLGGLGTGTDTQYF. The V gene is TRBV10-2, the J gene TRBJ2-3; either TRBD1 or TRBD2 may supply D (5 bases each). Germline CDR1 WSHSY, CDR2 SAAADI. This CDR3 is built from 19 residues. The V end was cut by 5 bases, the J end by 1 base, with 25 bases between.

The J gene is TRBJ1-5, the V gene TRBV7-3; possible D gene TRBD1, 5 bases. V shed 5 bases and J shed 6 bases, with 20 bases lying between them. Germline CDR1 SGHTA, CDR2 FQGTGA. This CDR3 is built from 16 residues. The CDR3 is CASSPKGRVRRQPQHF. For the CDR3, the DNA is TGTGCCAGCAGCCCGAAAGGCAGGGTACGGCGTCAGCCCCAGCATTTT.

As for this clone: At one end the junction does not follow the germline gene, possibly because of a read error. This chain connects TRBV4-1 to TRBJ2-1, with D possibly matching TRBD1 (6 bases). Germline lookup yields CDR1 MGHRA and CDR2 YSYEKL. This CDR3 is 13 amino acids long. CDR3 bases: TGCGCCAGCAGCCAAGCTGACAGGCCTGACCTGGTCTTC. This sequence encodes CASSQADRPDLVF.

The V gene is TRBV30, the J gene TRBJ2-5, with D perhaps TRBD1 (6 bases). Germline V gives CDR1 GTSNPN, CDR2 SVGIG (reference sequence). The V end was cut by 4 bases, the J end by 7 bases, with 16 bases between. This CDR3 comprises 13 residues. This CDR3 reads CAWNPTGGSTQYF. DNA of the CDR3: TGTGCCTGGAATCCGACAGGTGGTTCGACCCAGTACTTC. Supplemented by reference TRBV30 and TRBJ2-5, the full variable domain reads SQTIHQWPATLVQPVGSPLSLECTVEGTSNPNLYWYRQAAGRGLQLLFYSVGIGQISSEVPQNLSASRPQDRQFILSSKKLLLSDSGFYLCAWNPTGGSTQYFGPGTRLLVL.

This chain links TRBV5-1 with TRBJ2-2, with 7 positions matching TRBD1. The CDR3 loop spans 14 amino acids. J lost 5 bases, V lost 4 bases, and 5 bases had no gene match. CDR1 is SGHRS, CDR2 YFSETQ, per germline. CDR3: CASSILQGTGELFF. DNA of the CDR3: TGCGCCAGCAGCATTTTACAGGGGACCGGGGAGCTGTTTTTT.

This clone came up once. The rearrangement joins TRBV28 to TRBJ1-5, with unresolved D. CDR3 length: 15 amino acids. V dropped 5 bases and J dropped 2 bases, with 13 bases sitting between them. CDR1 is MDHEN and CDR2 is SYDVKM in the germline V gene. CDR3 in amino acids: CASSPPGSRNQPQHF. CDR3 sequence (DNA): TGTGCCAGCAGTCCCCCCGGATCGCGCAATCAGCCCCAGCATTTT. The variable domain in full, completed from reference TRBV28 and TRBJ1-5, reads DVKVTQSSRYLVKRTGEKVFLECVQDMDHENMFWYRQDPGLGLRLIYFSYDVKMKEKGDIPEGYSVSREKKERFSLILESASTNQTSMYLCASSPPGSRNQPQHFGDGTRLSIL.

A single count supports this clone. The chain joins TRBV5-1 to TRBJ1-3; no definite D call. Germline V gives CDR1 SGHRS, CDR2 YFSETQ. With 4 bases removed from V and 0 bases from J, the gap between germline ends came to 17 bases. The CDR3 spans 17 residues. As DNA, the CDR3 is TGCGCCAGCAGCGGGTCCAATGGGGTCGACTCTGGAAACACCATATATTTT. Translated: CASSGSNGVDSGNTIYF.

A word on this clone: Mismatch with germline at one junction end may stem from a read error. The sample carries other DNA sequences with the same CDR3. The chain employs TRBV5-1 and TRBJ2-7; TRBD2 is a possible D gene (5 bases). The CDR3 has 15 residues. CDR1 and CDR2 (germline): SGHRS, YFSETQ. Here the CDR3 DNA reads TGCGCCAGCAGCTTGGCAAGGACTGCTTCCTACGAACAGTACTTC. The encoded protein is CASSLARTASYEQYF.

The chain uses TRBV19 and TRBJ2-5, with a possible D match to TRBD2 (7 bases). The CDR3 runs 15 residues. V was cut by 4 bases and J by 2 bases, with 14 bases left in between. The germline V gene has CDR1 LNHDA and CDR2 SQIVND (reference sequence). In DNA, the CDR3 is TGTGCCAGTAGTAGGGGGCTAGCGGTACAAGAGACCCAGTACTTC. The encoded protein is CASSRGLAVQETQYF.

The chain employs TRBV5-6 and TRBJ1-2; 9 nucleotides align to TRBD1. In germline, CDR1 is SGHDT, CDR2 YYEEEE. Trimming removed 1 base from V and 4 bases from J; junction bases left unmatched: 5. The CDR3 length is 15 residues. CDR3 loop: CASSLTATGGYGYTF. In DNA, the CDR3 is TGTGCCAGCAGCTTGACAGCGACAGGGGGCTATGGCTACACCTTC.

A few counts support this clone. This sequence joins TRBV7-2 and TRBJ2-7; 8 bases are a match to TRBD1. Germline V gene sequence: CDR1 SGHTA, CDR2 FQGNSA. The CDR3 has 13 residues. V gave up 4 bases and J gave up 4 bases; unmatched junction bases: 3. The CDR3 coding sequence is TGTGCCAGCAGCTCGGGACAGGTTTACGAGCAGTACTTC. Its translation: CASSSGQVYEQYF.

The rearrangement links TRBV14 to TRBJ1-2; D call uncertain. This CDR3 is 14 amino acids long. Germline V gives CDR1 SGHDN, CDR2 FVKESK. Trimming pared 4 bases from V and 7 bases from J, leaving 16 bases between. CDR3 DNA: TGTGCCAGCAGCCGGTTTCACGGGGTGGCTGGCTACACCTTC. As protein: CASSRFHGVAGYTF.

The chain has TRBV5-8 and TRBJ1-5; 7 bases are shared with TRBD1. Germline trimming cut 2 bases from V and 5 bases from J; bases unmatched to any gene: 4. The CDR3 sequence is 14 residues long. Germline V gene sequence: CDR1 SGHTS, CDR2 YDEGEE. The CDR3 bases are TGTGCCAGCAGCTTCGGACAGGTTGATCAGCCCCAGCATTTT. Translating gives CASSFGQVDQPQHF.

The chain carries TRBV7-2 and TRBJ1-6, with D perhaps matching TRBD1 (6 bases). There are 15 residues in the CDR3. V dropped 5 bases and J dropped 11 bases, with 19 bases sitting between them. Germline V CDR1 and CDR2: SGHTA, FQGNSA. The CDR3 DNA reads TGTGCCAGCAGCCGGGACGATAGGGGGATAGCACCCCTCCACTTT. Protein product: CASSRDDRGIAPLHF.

Only one count was recorded for this clone. The chain links TRBV18 to TRBJ2-7, with D possibly being TRBD2 (5 bases). The germline V and J ends were trimmed by 1 base and 7 bases, with 17 bases remaining between them. Germline assignment: CDR1 KGHSH and CDR2 LQKENI. This CDR3 region has 15 residues. This CDR3 is CASSPLGERTREQYF. CDR3 sequence (DNA): TGTGCCAGCTCACCACTCGGGGAACGAACGAGGGAGCAGTACTTC.

Here the CDR3 reads CASSRTGGKNYGYTF. The CDR3 bases are TGTGCCAGTAGTAGGACAGGGGGCAAAAACTATGGCTACACCTTC. The chain has TRBV19 and TRBJ1-2, with 11 nucleotides matching TRBD1. CDR3 length: 15 amino acids. V was clipped by 4 bases and J by 2 bases; unmatched bases: 3. Germline CDR1 reads LNHDA; CDR2 reads SQIVND (reference sequence).